Listed here are 23 T cell receptor beta chains from one sample, sequenced in a study of cytomegalovirus exposure and HLA in healthy donors. Primers included in the PCR were 60 Vbeta and 13 Jbeta primers. Only in-frame clones appear in the TCRdb table, and some are missing; sequencing was by immunoSEQ multiplex PCR. The sample has about 130,000 clones; 74% are singletons. Source material: PBMCs. These receptor sequences come from a middle-aged man in good health and CMV-seropositive.

The chain has TRBV7-2 and TRBJ1-2; D may be TRBD1 (5 bases). The V and J ends lost 1 base and 2 bases respectively, with 8 bases between them. The germline V gene has CDR1 SGHTA and CDR2 FQGNSA. The CDR3 is 14 residues long. The CDR3 nucleotides are TGTGCCAGCAGCTTAGGGACACAAAACTATGGCTACACCTTC. Amino acids: CASSLGTQNYGYTF. The full variable domain, rest sourced from reference TRBV7-2 and TRBJ1-2, is GAGVSQSPSNKVTEKGKDVELRCDPISGHTALYWYRQSLGQGLEFLIYFQGNSAPDKSGLPSDRFSAERTGGSVSTLTIQRTQQEDSAVYLCASSLGTQNYGYTFGSGTRLTVV.

The rearrangement joins TRBV29-1 to TRBJ2-6, with TRBD1 matching over 9 bases. This CDR3 region has 16 residues. Germline V gene lookup returns CDR1 SQVTM and CDR2 ANQGSEA. Trimming cost V 3 bases and J 0 bases; bases outside gene matches: 3. CDR3 amino acids: CSVEGTGYSGANVLTF. CDR3 sequence (DNA): TGCAGCGTTGAGGGGACAGGGTACTCTGGGGCCAACGTCCTGACTTTC.

The rearrangement links TRBV11-3 to TRBJ2-1, with 8 positions matching TRBD2. Germline CDR1 SGHNT, CDR2 YENEEA. The CDR3 runs to 16 residues. Germline trimming cut 2 bases from V and 3 bases from J; bases unmatched to any gene: 6. The CDR3 spells CASSLRGGLIYNEQFF. CDR3 bases: TGTGCCAGCAGCTTACGGGGGGGGTTGATCTACAATGAGCAGTTCTTC.

This chain connects TRBV7-2 to TRBJ1-6; D unresolved. The V gene's germline CDR1 is SGHTA and CDR2 FQGNSA. The V end was cut by 5 bases, the J end by 6 bases, with 8 bases between. CDR3 size: 13 residues. This CDR3 reads CASSPRVNSPLHF. DNA for the CDR3: TGTGCCAGCAGCCCCCGGGTTAATTCACCCCTCCACTTT.

The chain is built from TRBV25-1 and TRBJ1-2, with TRBD1 matching 8 bases. V dropped 3 bases and J dropped 8; count of bases not matched to a gene: 8. Germline loops: CDR1 MGHDK, CDR2 SYGVNS. The CDR3 has 14 amino acids. CDR3 region: CASSDRITGGGYTF. In nucleotides, the CDR3 is TGTGCCAGCAGTGACCGCATCACAGGGGGAGGCTACACCTTC.

This chain connects TRBV19 to TRBJ2-7, with TRBD1 matching over 7 bases. V shed 10 bases, J shed 6 bases, and the junction held 12 bases outside the gene matches. This CDR3 is 13 amino acids long. Germline V CDR1 and CDR2: LNHDA, SQIVND (reference sequence). CDR3 nucleotide sequence: TGTGCCACTATGGGCCAAGACAGGGCCGAGCAGTACTTC. Its translation is CATMGQDRAEQYF. Looking up the rest from reference TRBV19 and TRBJ2-7 gives the full variable domain: DGGITQSPKYLFRKEGQNVTLSCEQNLNHDAMYWYRQDPGQGLRLIYYSQIVNDFQKGDIAEGYSVSREKKESFPLTVTSAQKNPTAFYLCATMGQDRAEQYFGPGTRLTVT.

This chain joins TRBV6-1 and TRBJ2-5, with D uncertain. Germline values: CDR1 MNHNS, CDR2 SASEGT. The CDR3 totals 14 residues. Trimming shortened V by 5 bases and J by 2 bases, and 12 bases separated the two germline ends. This CDR3 reads CASSLNILQETQYF. DNA of the CDR3: TGTGCCAGCAGTCTCAACATCTTGCAAGAGACCCAGTACTTC.

The gene calls are TRBV7-9 and TRBJ1-4; weak D call: TRBD1 (5 bases). The CDR3 runs to 15 residues. The V gene lost 4 bases and the J gene lost 6 bases, with 15 bases spanning the gap. Per germline, CDR1 SEHNR and CDR2 FQNEAQ (reference sequence). This CDR3 reads CASSSGGTNDEKLFF. The CDR3 DNA follows: TGTGCCAGCAGCTCCGGGGGGACTAACGATGAAAAACTGTTTTTT.

V is TRBV28 and J is TRBJ2-1, with TRBD2 matching 9 bases. Germline loops: CDR1 MDHEN, CDR2 SYDVKM. With V trimmed by 6 bases and J by 7 bases, 13 bases remained unmatched. The CDR3 covers 16 residues. The CDR3 DNA follows: TGTGCCAGCAGGCCCAGCGGGAGGTCCTCTGGGAATGAGCAGTTCTTC. Translating it yields CASRPSGRSSGNEQFF.

The rearrangement links TRBV12-5 to TRBJ2-1, with 12 bases identical to TRBD1. Germline V CDR1 and CDR2: LGHNT, FRNRAP. J gave up 5 bases and V 1 base, and 3 bases lay outside the gene matches. The CDR3 is 16 residues long. The CDR3 sequence is CASGLGDRGPHNEQFF. The CDR3 region has the DNA TGTGCTAGTGGTTTGGGGGACAGGGGGCCACACAATGAGCAGTTCTTC.

V usage is TRBV19 and J usage is TRBJ1-2; D unresolved. This CDR3 region has 12 residues. The germline gives CDR1 LNHDA, CDR2 SQIVND (reference sequence). The germline V and J ends were trimmed by 0 bases and 7 bases, with 6 bases remaining between them. This CDR3 is CASSIDRGGYTF. In DNA, the CDR3 is TGTGCCAGTAGTATAGATCGGGGTGGCTACACCTTC.

This clone occurred a few times. J is TRBJ2-5 and V is TRBV30, with D perhaps TRBD2 (6 bases). CDR3 length equals 15 residues. Germline assignment: CDR1 GTSNPN and CDR2 SVGIG (reference sequence). V was cut by 1 base and J by 5 bases, with 17 bases left in between. CDR3 protein: CAWSGKAGSGETQYF. The DNA of the CDR3 is TGTGCCTGGAGTGGAAAGGCGGGGTCCGGGGAGACCCAGTACTTC. The whole variable domain, filled in from reference TRBV30 and TRBJ2-5, reads SQTIHQWPATLVQPVGSPLSLECTVEGTSNPNLYWYRQAAGRGLQLLFYSVGIGQISSEVPQNLSASRPQDRQFILSSKKLLLSDSGFYLCAWSGKAGSGETQYFGPGTRLLVL.

The V and J genes are TRBV9 and TRBJ1-1; 7 bases match TRBD1. The trim removed 4 bases at V and 4 bases at J, leaving 10 bases unmatched. Looked up from germline, CDR1 is SGDLS and CDR2 is YYNGEE. The CDR3 sequence is 15 residues long. In DNA form, the CDR3 reads TGTGCCAGCAGCCCCAGGGACAGTTGGAGCACTGAAGCTTTCTTT. Protein sequence: CASSPRDSWSTEAFF.

This chain joins TRBV6-6 and TRBJ1-5; D remains ambiguous. This CDR3 has 14 amino acids. Trimming took 2 bases from V and 6 from J, leaving 11 bases between them. In germline, CDR1 is MNHNY, CDR2 SVGAGI (reference sequence). Written as DNA, the CDR3 is TGTGCCAGCAGTTACACGAAAGGAGGTCAGCCCCAGCATTTT. This codes for CASSYTKGGQPQHF.

On this clone itself: Germline is not matched at one junction end, which may reflect a read error. The chain carries TRBV4-1 and TRBJ2-7; TRBD1 might be the D (5 bases). CDR3 size: 17 residues. Per the germline V gene, CDR1 is MGHRA and CDR2 is YSYEKL. The CDR3 nucleotides read TGCGTCAGCAGCCAAGAAGGGGCAGCAGCCCAGGCCTACGAGCAGTACTTC. Residues: CVSSQEGAAAQAYEQYF.

The rearrangement uses TRBV11-3 and TRBJ2-5, with TRBD1 matching over 9 bases. Germline lookup yields CDR1 SGHNT and CDR2 YENEEA. V was clipped by 5 bases and J by 1 base; unmatched bases: 11. CDR3 length equals 17 residues. In DNA, the CDR3 is TGTGCCAGCAGCCTCCGAGGGGGACAGGGAGGCCAAGAGACCCAGTACTTC. This sequence encodes CASSLRGGQGGQETQYF.

The V and J genes are TRBV19 and TRBJ2-1; possibly TRBD2 for D (6 bases). V was shortened by 6 bases and J by 1 base, with 16 bases between the two germline ends. Germline values: CDR1 LNHDA, CDR2 SQIVND (reference sequence). The CDR3 sequence is 16 residues long. The DNA of the CDR3 is TGTGCCAGTAGCCGGGTAGGCGCGGGGTCCTACAATGAGCAGTTCTTC. Encoded protein: CASSRVGAGSYNEQFF.

The sample holds one count of this clone. The chain uses TRBV6-1 and TRBJ1-5, with TRBD1 matching over 7 bases. V was pared by 4 bases and J by 4 bases, with 4 bases of the junction left unmatched. This CDR3 contains 14 residues. Per the germline V gene, CDR1 is MNHNS and CDR2 is SASEGT. The CDR3 is CASSGLTGNQPQHF. In DNA form, the CDR3 reads TGTGCCAGCAGTGGATTGACAGGGAATCAGCCCCAGCATTTT.

This clone was observed a handful of times. This chain uses TRBV5-6 with TRBJ2-5; D perhaps matches TRBD2 (5 bases). Between the trimmed V and J ends, which lost 4 bases and 2 bases, there was a span of 9 bases. Germline CDR1 reads SGHDT; CDR2 reads YYEEEE. The CDR3 contains 13 residues. This CDR3 is CASSLDWQETQYF. DNA for the CDR3: TGTGCCAGCAGCCTGGACTGGCAAGAGACCCAGTACTTC.

The rearrangement links TRBV5-5 to TRBJ1-5; the D is unclear. The germline CDR1 and CDR2 sequences are SGHKS and YYEKEE (reference sequence). Trimming took 0 bases from V and 1 from J, leaving 8 bases between them. This CDR3 has 15 amino acids. This chain's CDR3 is CASSLAGGSNQPQHF. The CDR3 DNA reads TGTGCCAGCAGCTTGGCCGGAGGGAGCAATCAGCCCCAGCATTTT.

The genes are TRBV28 and TRBJ2-7, with a weak D call TRBD2 (6 bases). CDR1 is MDHEN and CDR2 is SYDVKM in the germline V gene. The CDR3 length is 12 residues. V gave up 5 bases and J gave up 6 bases, with 11 bases separating them. The DNA for the CDR3 is TGTGCCAGCAGTCCGGGACTTATCGAGCAGTACTTC. This encodes CASSPGLIEQYF.

The chain employs TRBV12-5 and TRBJ1-5; D gene ambiguous. This CDR3 contains 17 residues. CDR1 is LGHNT, CDR2 FRNRAP, per germline. V was cut by 1 base and J by 3 bases, with 16 bases left in between. CDR3: CASGLALKEGYNQPQHF. The DNA for the CDR3 is TGTGCTAGTGGTTTGGCCCTAAAGGAGGGCTACAATCAGCCCCAGCATTTT.

The CDR3 spells CASSQSLPGRFSGGGYTF. CDR3 DNA sequence: TGCGCCAGCAGCCAATCCCTTCCGGGACGCTTCTCGGGAGGTGGCTACACCTTC. The chain has TRBV4-1 and TRBJ1-2, with D possibly TRBD1 on 5 matching bases. From germline, CDR1 is MGHRA and CDR2 YSYEKL. Trimming cost V 2 bases and J 7 bases, with 26 bases left between them. The CDR3 sequence is 18 residues long.